These 21 T cell receptor beta chains were all obtained from the same sample, sequenced in a study of radiotherapy plus CTLA-4 blockade in lung cancer. Clones were read by immunoSEQ multiplex PCR, and TCRdb kept only the in-frame ones, dropping some. Seen here are roughly 69,000 clones, 76% observed once, and the top ten hold 15% to 20%. The material sequenced was peripheral blood, taken from a patient treated with radiotherapy plus ipilimumab. The receptors come from a human donor with non-small cell lung cancer whose response to radiotherapy plus ipilimumab could not be evaluated. Some clones in this sample may be carry-over from other donors' samples.

CDR3 in amino acids: CAWRPGLSPTNYEQYF. The CDR3 bases are TGTGCCTGGAGACCAGGGTTGTCACCCACTAACTACGAGCAGTACTTC. The chain couples TRBV30 to TRBJ2-7, with a possible D match to TRBD1 (5 bases). The CDR3 loop spans 16 amino acids. Germline V lookup: CDR1 GTSNPN, CDR2 SVGIG (reference sequence). The ends were cut back, 3 bases at V and 3 bases at J, with 21 bases in the middle.

As for this clone: Mismatch with germline at one junction end may stem from a read error. J is TRBJ1-5 and V is TRBV6-1; unclear D gene. This CDR3 spans 16 amino acids. The germline gives CDR1 MNHNS, CDR2 SASEGT. This CDR3 is CASSQAGGLGSQPQHF. CDR3 bases: TGTGCCAGCAGTCAAGCGGGTGGGTTGGGCTCTCAGCCCCAGCATTTT.

This clone was counted only a few times. The V and J genes are TRBV6-4 and TRBJ1-2; no clear D gene. V was pared by 2 bases and J by 2 bases, with 6 bases between. The CDR3 length is 13 residues. Germline-derived CDR1 and CDR2 are MRHNA and SNTAGT. CDR3 in amino acids: CASSDGANYGYTF. The CDR3 DNA sequence: TGTGCCAGCAGTGACGGAGCCAACTATGGCTACACCTTC.

CDR3 coding DNA: TGTGCCATCAGTGAGTCGATCAGTACCTCGCACGAGCAGTACTTC. Residues: CAISESISTSHEQYF. The rearrangement joins TRBV10-3 to TRBJ2-7; D remains unclear. The CDR3 contains 15 residues. The V and J ends lost 0 bases and 5 bases respectively, with 14 bases between them. The germline gives CDR1 ENHRY, CDR2 SYGVKD.

The chain joins TRBV4-2 to TRBJ1-2; the D gene is possibly TRBD1 (5 bases). V was trimmed by 0 bases and J by 3 bases, leaving 20 bases between them. The CDR3 length is 18 residues. Germline V CDR1 and CDR2: LGHNA, YNFKEQ. The CDR3 DNA follows: TGTGCCAGCAGCCAAGATGCCCTTCGTGGAGGGGACGACTATGGCTACACCTTC. Amino acids: CASSQDALRGGDDYGYTF.

The chain uses TRBV7-2 and TRBJ2-7, with TRBD1 identical over 7 bases. The CDR3 runs 14 residues. With V trimmed by 4 bases and J by 2 bases, 5 bases remained unmatched. The V gene's germline CDR1 is SGHTA and CDR2 FQGNSA. CDR3 sequence (DNA): TGTGCCAGCAGCTCGGACAGGTACACCTACGAGCAGTACTTC. Translated: CASSSDRYTYEQYF.

V is TRBV28 and J is TRBJ2-3; D is ambiguous. The CDR3 consists of 12 residues. V gave up 4 bases and J gave up 2 bases, with 4 bases separating them. Germline CDR1 is MDHEN and CDR2 is SYDVKM. Here the CDR3 DNA reads TGTGCCAGCAGTTCGGTCACAGATACGCAGTATTTT. As protein: CASSSVTDTQYF.

This clone is a singleton in its sample. The CDR3 DNA sequence: TGTGCCAGCGGTGGCGGGACCTACGAGCAGTACTTC. This sequence encodes CASGGGTYEQYF. V is TRBV7-8 and J is TRBJ2-7; TRBD2 might be the D (6 bases). The germline V and J ends were trimmed by 8 bases and 2 bases, with 10 bases remaining between them. The CDR3 has 12 residues. The germline CDR1 and CDR2 sequences are SGHVS and FQNEAQ.

This sequence joins TRBV5-1 and TRBJ2-7; D is unclear. The CDR3 is 12 residues long. Trimming removed 3 bases at V and 6 bases at J, with 10 bases between. Germline values: CDR1 SGHRS, CDR2 YFSETQ. The CDR3 spells CASSSPRGEQYF. CDR3 in DNA: TGCGCCAGCAGCTCGCCCAGAGGCGAGCAGTACTTC.

The rearrangement uses TRBV6-5 and TRBJ1-2; weak D call: TRBD1 (6 bases). The V end lost 2 bases, the J end lost 2 bases, and 12 bases lay between the germline ends. The germline gives CDR1 MNHEY, CDR2 SVGAGI. The CDR3 is 15 amino acids. Here the CDR3 reads CASSYGQNLNYGYTF. CDR3 nucleotide sequence: TGTGCCAGCAGTTACGGACAGAACTTAAACTATGGCTACACCTTC.

This clone turned up a few times. The chain couples TRBV15 to TRBJ1-5; D perhaps matches TRBD1 (5 bases). The CDR3 runs to 14 residues. The germline gives CDR1 LNHNV, CDR2 YYDKDF (reference sequence). Trimming shortened V by 1 base and J by 6 bases, and 10 bases separated the two germline ends. The CDR3 region is CATSRVGVSQPQHF. The DNA for the CDR3 is TGTGCCACCAGCAGAGTAGGGGTGAGTCAGCCCCAGCATTTT.

The rearrangement uses TRBV5-6 and TRBJ2-7; 7 bases align to TRBD2. J lost 6 bases, V lost 0 bases, and 9 bases had no gene match. The CDR3 is 15 amino acids. CDR1 and CDR2 (germline): SGHDT, YYEEEE. The CDR3 sequence is CASSLAGGVGSEQYF. The CDR3 coding sequence is TGTGCCAGCAGCTTGGCTGGGGGGGTGGGGAGCGAGCAGTACTTC.

This clone has just a few counts. The chain combines TRBV28 with TRBJ1-1; no firm D call. The V end lost 0 bases, the J end lost 2 bases, and 7 bases lay between the germline ends. The CDR3 has 14 residues. Per the germline V gene, CDR1 is MDHEN and CDR2 is SYDVKM. CDR3 nucleotide sequence: TGTGCCAGCAGTTTATGGGGAGAAAACACTGAAGCTTTCTTT. Translation gives CASSLWGENTEAFF.

The rearrangement links TRBV4-2 to TRBJ2-7, with TRBD2 identical over 9 bases. The CDR3 totals 16 residues. The germline CDR1 and CDR2 sequences are LGHNA and YNFKEQ. V was clipped by 0 bases and J by 2 bases; unmatched bases: 5. CDR3 loop: CASSQDGLAGTYEQYF. The CDR3 DNA follows: TGTGCCAGCAGCCAAGACGGGCTAGCGGGAACCTACGAGCAGTACTTC.

This sequence joins TRBV29-1 and TRBJ2-5; 9 nucleotides match TRBD2. Germline V lookup: CDR1 SQVTM, CDR2 ANQGSEA. The junction had 6 bases not matched to a gene; V was cut back by 5 bases and J by 5 bases. This CDR3 spans 13 amino acids. CDR3 in DNA: TGCAGCGTTTTAGGGACTAGCATGGAGACCCAGTACTTC. This codes for CSVLGTSMETQYF. The whole variable domain, remainder taken from reference TRBV29-1 and TRBJ2-5, is SAVISQKPSRDICQRGTSLTIQCQVDSQVTMMFWYRQQPGQSLTLIATANQGSEATYESGFVIDKFPISRPNLTFSTLTVSNMSPEDSSIYLCSVLGTSMETQYFGPGTRLLVL.

V and J are TRBV19 and TRBJ1-5; D is perhaps TRBD1 (6 bases). This CDR3 has 19 residues. Germline assignment: CDR1 LNHDA and CDR2 SQIVND (reference sequence). Trimming removed 3 bases from V and 8 bases from J, with 29 bases in between. This chain's CDR3 is CASSIGGQFTSARTKPQHF. CDR3 coding DNA: TGTGCCAGTAGTATCGGGGGGCAGTTTACATCAGCCCGCACTAAGCCCCAGCATTTT.

The V gene is TRBV5-1, the J gene TRBJ2-1, with a possible D match to TRBD2 (5 bases). This CDR3 spans 15 amino acids. With 0 bases removed from V and 9 bases from J, the gap between germline ends came to 16 bases. The germline V gene encodes CDR1 SGHRS and CDR2 YFSETQ. CDR3 sequence: CASSLDSPSRGEQFF. The CDR3 region has the DNA TGCGCCAGCAGCTTGGACTCGCCCTCCCGGGGTGAGCAGTTCTTC.

The gene calls are TRBV18 and TRBJ1-2, with D tentatively TRBD1 (6 bases). Germline V lookup: CDR1 KGHSH, CDR2 LQKENI. Trimming pared 2 bases from V and 0 bases from J, leaving 16 bases between. This CDR3 has 17 amino acids. The CDR3 nucleotides are TGTGCCAGCTCACCAGGGACATCGTCAACCTCTAACTATGGCTACACCTTC. This gives the protein CASSPGTSSTSNYGYTF. The entire variable domain, with the rest obtained from reference TRBV18 and TRBJ1-2, is as follows: NAGVMQNPRHLVRRRGQEARLRCSPMKGHSHVYWYRQLPEEGLKFMVYLQKENIIDESGMPKERFSAEFPKEGPSILRIQQVVRGDSAAYFCASSPGTSSTSNYGYTFGSGTRLTVV.

V usage is TRBV19 and J usage is TRBJ2-1; 9 bases align to TRBD2. The length of the CDR3 is 18 residues. Looked up from germline, CDR1 is LNHDA and CDR2 is SQIVND (reference sequence). Germline trimming cut 6 bases from V and 1 base from J; bases unmatched to any gene: 13. The CDR3 nucleotides read TGTGCCAGTAGGCCGACTTCGTCTAGCGGGGCTTCCTACAATGAGCAGTTCTTC. It is translated as CASRPTSSSGASYNEQFF.

This chain connects TRBV7-9 to TRBJ2-7, with D unresolved. The CDR3 runs to 13 residues. CDR1 and CDR2 from the germline V gene are SEHNR and FQNEAQ (reference sequence). Trimming left V 1 base short and J 5 bases short, with 9 bases between. Here the CDR3 DNA reads TGTGCCAGCAGCTTAGGCGTTCGGGACGAGCAGTACTTC. It specifies CASSLGVRDEQYF.

The CDR3 sequence is CASLPRDGEQFF. DNA of the CDR3: TGTGCCAGCCTCCCCAGGGATGGTGAGCAGTTCTTC. The chain carries TRBV5-5 and TRBJ2-1, with D maybe TRBD1 (5 bases). Germline CDR1 and CDR2: SGHKS and YYEKEE (reference sequence). Deletions cut 7 bases from V and 9 bases from J, with 14 bases between. CDR3 size: 12 residues.